This TCR beta chain was observed in a study of blood T cell repertoires in COVID-19. CDR1 is SGHTA, CDR2 FQGNSA, per germline. Trimming removed 7 bases from V and 5 bases from J, with 8 bases in between. The CDR3 consists of 11 residues. Sequenced by immunoSEQ multiplex PCR; TCRdb stores in-frame clones only, minus some. The profile shows 150,000 to 200,000 clones, 70% to 90% of them singletons. Specimen: peripheral blood. The chain has TRBV7-2 and TRBJ2-5; D unclear. The TCR comes from a man in his fifties with active or convalescent COVID-19. In nucleotides, the CDR3 is TGTGCCAGCACCCAGAGGGAGACCCAGTACTTC. Encoded protein: CASTQRETQYF.